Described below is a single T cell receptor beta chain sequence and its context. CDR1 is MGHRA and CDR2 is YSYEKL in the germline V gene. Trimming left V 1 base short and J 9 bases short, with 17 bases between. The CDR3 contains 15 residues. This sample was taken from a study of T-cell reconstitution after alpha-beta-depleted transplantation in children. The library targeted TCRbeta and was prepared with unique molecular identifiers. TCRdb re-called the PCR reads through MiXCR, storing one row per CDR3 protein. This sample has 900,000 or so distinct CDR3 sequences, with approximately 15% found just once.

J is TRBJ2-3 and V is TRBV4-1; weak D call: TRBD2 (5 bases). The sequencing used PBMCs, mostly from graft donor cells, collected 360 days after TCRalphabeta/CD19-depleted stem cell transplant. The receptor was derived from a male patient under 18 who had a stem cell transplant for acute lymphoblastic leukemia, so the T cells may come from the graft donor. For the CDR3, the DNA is TGCGCCAGCAGCCAAGGGGAGCCGGCCGGGCGGACGCAGTATTTT. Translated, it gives CASSQGEPAGRTQYF.